This TCR beta chain was recovered during a study of T cells in Graves' hyperthyroidism and ophthalmopathy. Per the germline V gene, CDR1 is MNHEY and CDR2 is SVGEGT. The CDR3 extends over 13 amino acids. V was pared by 2 bases and J by 7 bases, with 12 bases between. Regions amplified from RNA transcripts were the TCR beta CDR3 regions. A set of HTBI primers served as the primers for a first-round RT-PCR of the TCR CDR3. TCRdb redid the calling of the multiplex PCR reads with MiXCR, one entry per CDR3 protein. Found here are around 600,000 distinct CDR3 sequences, around 14% of them singletons; the top ten hold around 7%. Together with thyroid ultrasound, orbital computed tomography, serum thyroxine and TRAb, clinical symptoms were used for diagnoses.

The TCR sequence derives from a woman under 30 with Graves' ophthalmopathy. The material sequenced was blood. The V call is TRBV6-2 or TRBV6-3, the J call TRBJ2-7; perhaps TRBD2 as D (6 bases). The CDR3 protein is CASSYRLREEQYF. The CDR3 nucleotides read TGTGCCAGCAGTTACAGACTCCGGGAGGAGCAGTACTTC.